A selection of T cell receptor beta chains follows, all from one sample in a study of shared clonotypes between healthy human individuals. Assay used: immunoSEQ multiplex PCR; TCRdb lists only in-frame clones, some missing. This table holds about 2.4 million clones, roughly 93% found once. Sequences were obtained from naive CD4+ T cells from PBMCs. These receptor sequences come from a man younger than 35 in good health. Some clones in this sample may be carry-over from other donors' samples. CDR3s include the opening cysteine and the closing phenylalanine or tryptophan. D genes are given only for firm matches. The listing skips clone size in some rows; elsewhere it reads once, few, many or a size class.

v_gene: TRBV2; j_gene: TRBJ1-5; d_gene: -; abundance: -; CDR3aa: CASTVIARGPQHF; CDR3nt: TGTGCCAGCACAGTTATAGCCCGGGGGCCCCAGCATTTT
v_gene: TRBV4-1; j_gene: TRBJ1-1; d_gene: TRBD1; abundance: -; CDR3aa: CASSRDSRNTEAFF; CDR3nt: TGCGCCAGCAGCCGGGACAGCAGGAACACTGAAGCTTTCTTT
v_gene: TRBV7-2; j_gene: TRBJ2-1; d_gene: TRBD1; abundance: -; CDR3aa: CASSFDREGYEQFF; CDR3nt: TGTGCCAGCAGCTTCGACAGGGAAGGATATGAGCAGTTCTTC
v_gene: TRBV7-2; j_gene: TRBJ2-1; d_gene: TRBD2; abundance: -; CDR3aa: CASSFSGRIDNEQFF; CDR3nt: TGTGCCAGCAGCTTTAGCGGGAGAATAGACAATGAGCAGTTCTTC
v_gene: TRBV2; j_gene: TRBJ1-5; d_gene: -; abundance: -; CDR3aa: CASSEASPGGNQPQHF; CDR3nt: TGTGCCAGCAGTGAAGCTTCTCCCGGAGGCAATCAGCCCCAGCATTTT
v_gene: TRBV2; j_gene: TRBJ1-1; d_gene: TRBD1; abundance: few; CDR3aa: CASRAGGLNTEAFF; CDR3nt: TGTGCCAGCAGGGCAGGGGGCCTGAACACTGAAGCTTTCTTT
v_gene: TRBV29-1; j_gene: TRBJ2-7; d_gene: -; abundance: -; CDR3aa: CSVPKAGSSDEQYF; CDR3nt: TGCAGCGTTCCAAAGGCAGGGTCCTCTGACGAGCAGTACTTC
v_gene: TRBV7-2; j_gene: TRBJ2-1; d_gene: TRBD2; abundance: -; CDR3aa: CASSSGRPNEQFF; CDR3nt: TGTGCCAGCTCGAGCGGGAGACCCAATGAGCAGTTCTTC
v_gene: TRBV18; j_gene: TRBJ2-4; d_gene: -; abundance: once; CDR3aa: CASSPRRVSDSKNIQYF; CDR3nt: TGTGCCAGCTCACCACGACGAGTGTCGGACAGCAAAAACATTCAGTACTTC
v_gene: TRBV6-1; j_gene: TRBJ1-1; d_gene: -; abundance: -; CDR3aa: CASSEDSASGAFF; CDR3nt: TGTGCCAGCAGTGAAGATTCGGCCTCTGGGGCTTTCTTT
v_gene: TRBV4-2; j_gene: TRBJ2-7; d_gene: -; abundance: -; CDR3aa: CASSQEGLPAGEQYF; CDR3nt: TGTGCCAGCAGCCAAGAAGGACTACCAGCAGGCGAGCAGTACTTC